The clone carrying this T cell receptor beta chain was found a few times. The V gene end was trimmed by 2 bases and the J gene end by 4 bases; junction bases not matched to a gene: 10. Germline values: CDR1 SGHRS, CDR2 YFSETQ. The length of the CDR3 is 16 residues. The data were produced by immunoSEQ multiplex PCR, yet TCRdb's version contains in-frame clones alone and is incomplete. The sample consists of around 130,000 clones, roughly 90% of them appearing once. The sample belongs to a study of blood T cell repertoires in COVID-19. The rearrangement uses TRBV5-1 and TRBJ1-1; 8 nucleotides align to TRBD1. This receptor was taken from a human donor with COVID-19, enrolled during active disease. The donor label of this sample is uncertain. Sequencing was performed on peripheral blood. CDR3 DNA sequence: TGCGCCAGCAGCTTCCGGGACAGGTTCAGGCCCACTGAAGCTTTCTTT. Its protein is CASSFRDRFRPTEAFF.